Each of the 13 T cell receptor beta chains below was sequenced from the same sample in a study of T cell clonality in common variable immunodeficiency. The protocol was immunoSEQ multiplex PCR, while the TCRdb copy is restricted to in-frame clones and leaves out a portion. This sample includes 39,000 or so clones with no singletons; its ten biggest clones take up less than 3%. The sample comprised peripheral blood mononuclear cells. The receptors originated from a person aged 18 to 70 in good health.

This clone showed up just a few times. CDR3 sequence reads: CASSTGQGKYEQYF. Incomplete CDR3 DNA: TGTGCCAGCAGCACCGGACAGGGGAAGTACGAG. This chain uses TRBV5-4 with TRBJ2-7; TRBD1 aligns across 9 bases. The sequenced fragment ends 3 residues before the CDR3 boundary, so the rest is inferred from the germline J gene. V lost 4 bases to trimming and J lost 4 bases; unmatched junction nucleotides: 6. Germline CDR1 reads SGHNT; CDR2 reads YYREEE (reference sequence). CDR3 length: 14 residues.

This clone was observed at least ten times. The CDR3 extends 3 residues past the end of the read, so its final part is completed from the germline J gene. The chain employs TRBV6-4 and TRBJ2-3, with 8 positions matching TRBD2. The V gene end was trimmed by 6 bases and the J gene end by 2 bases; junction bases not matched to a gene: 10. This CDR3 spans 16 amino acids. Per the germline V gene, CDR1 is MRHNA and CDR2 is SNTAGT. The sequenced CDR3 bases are TGTGCCAGCAGCAATAGGGCTAGCGGGCCCACAGATACG. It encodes CASSNRASGPTDT. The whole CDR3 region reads CASSNRASGPTDTQYF.

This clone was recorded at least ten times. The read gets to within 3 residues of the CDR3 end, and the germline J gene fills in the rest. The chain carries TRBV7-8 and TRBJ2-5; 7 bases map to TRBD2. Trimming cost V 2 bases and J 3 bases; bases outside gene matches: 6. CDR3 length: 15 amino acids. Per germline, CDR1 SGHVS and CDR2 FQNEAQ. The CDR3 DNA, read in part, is TGTGCCAGCAGCTTAAACGGCGGGAGCAAAGAGACC. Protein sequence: CASSLNGGSKET. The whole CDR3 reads CASSLNGGSKETQYF.

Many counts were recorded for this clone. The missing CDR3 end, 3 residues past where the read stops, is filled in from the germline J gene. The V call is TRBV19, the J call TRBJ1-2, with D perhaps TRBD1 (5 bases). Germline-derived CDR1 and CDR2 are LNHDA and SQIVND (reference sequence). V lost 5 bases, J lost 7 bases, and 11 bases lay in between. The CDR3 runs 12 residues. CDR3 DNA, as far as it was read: TGTGCCAGTAGTGGCAGGGCCCTTGGC. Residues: CASSGRALG. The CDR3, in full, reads CASSGRALGYTF.

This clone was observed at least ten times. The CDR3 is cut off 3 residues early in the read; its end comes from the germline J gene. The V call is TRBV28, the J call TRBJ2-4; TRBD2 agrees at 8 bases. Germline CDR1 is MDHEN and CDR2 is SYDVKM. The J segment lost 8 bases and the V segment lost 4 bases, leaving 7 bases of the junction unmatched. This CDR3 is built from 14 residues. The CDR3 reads CASSSLSGSDIQYF. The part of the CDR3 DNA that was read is TGTGCCAGCAGTTCTTTGAGCGGGAGCGACATT.

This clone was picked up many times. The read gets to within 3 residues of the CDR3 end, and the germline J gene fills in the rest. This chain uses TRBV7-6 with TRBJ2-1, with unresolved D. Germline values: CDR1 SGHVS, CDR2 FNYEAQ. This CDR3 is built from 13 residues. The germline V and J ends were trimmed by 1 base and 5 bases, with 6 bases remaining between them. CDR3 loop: CASSLGLDNEQFF. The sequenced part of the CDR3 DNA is TGTGCCAGCAGCTTAGGACTCGACAATGAG.

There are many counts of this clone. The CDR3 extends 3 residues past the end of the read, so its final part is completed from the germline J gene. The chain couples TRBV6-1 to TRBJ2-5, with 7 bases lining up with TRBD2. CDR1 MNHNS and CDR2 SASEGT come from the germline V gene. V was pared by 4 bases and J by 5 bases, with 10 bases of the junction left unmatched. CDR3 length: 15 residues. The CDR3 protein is CASSAGSSGGETQYF. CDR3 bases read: TGTGCCAGCAGTGCCGGATCTAGCGGTGGGGAGACC.

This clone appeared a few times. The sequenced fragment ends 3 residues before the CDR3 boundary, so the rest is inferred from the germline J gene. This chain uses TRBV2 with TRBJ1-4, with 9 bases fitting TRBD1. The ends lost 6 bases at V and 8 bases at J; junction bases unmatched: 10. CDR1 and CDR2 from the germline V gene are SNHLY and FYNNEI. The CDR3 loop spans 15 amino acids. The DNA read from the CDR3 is TGTGCCAGCAGAAACCCGGGACAGGGAACGGAAAAA. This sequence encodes CASRNPGQGTEK. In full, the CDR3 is CASRNPGQGTEKLFF.

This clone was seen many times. CDR3 DNA (partial): TGTGCCAGCAGTGAATACGGGGTACTAGTGTCTGGGGCCAACGTC. It specifies CASSEYGVLVSGANV. From start to end, the CDR3 is CASSEYGVLVSGANVLTF. The chain employs TRBV6-1 and TRBJ2-6, with a tentative D call TRBD2 (5 bases). Read sequence stops 3 residues before the CDR3 end, and the germline J gene provides the missing end. V shed 2 bases and J shed 1 base, with 15 bases lying between them. CDR3 length: 18 residues. The germline CDR1 and CDR2 sequences are MNHNS and SASEGT.

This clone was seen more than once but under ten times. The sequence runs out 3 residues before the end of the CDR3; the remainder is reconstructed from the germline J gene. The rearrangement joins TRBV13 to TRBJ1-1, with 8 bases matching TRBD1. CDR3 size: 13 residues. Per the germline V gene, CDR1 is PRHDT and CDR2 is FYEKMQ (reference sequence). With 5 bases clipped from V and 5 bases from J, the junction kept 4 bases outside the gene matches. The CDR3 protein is CASSQGALTEAFF. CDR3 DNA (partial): TGTGCCAGCAGCCAGGGGGCGTTAACTGAA.

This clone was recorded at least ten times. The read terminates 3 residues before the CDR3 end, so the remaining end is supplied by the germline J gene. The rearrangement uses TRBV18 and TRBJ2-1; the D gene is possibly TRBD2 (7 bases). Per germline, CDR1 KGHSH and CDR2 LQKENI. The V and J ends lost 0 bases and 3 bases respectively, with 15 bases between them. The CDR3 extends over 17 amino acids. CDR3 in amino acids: CASSPPNAGANYNEQFF. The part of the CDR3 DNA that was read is TGTGCCAGCTCACCACCGAACGCGGGGGCAAACTACAATGAG.

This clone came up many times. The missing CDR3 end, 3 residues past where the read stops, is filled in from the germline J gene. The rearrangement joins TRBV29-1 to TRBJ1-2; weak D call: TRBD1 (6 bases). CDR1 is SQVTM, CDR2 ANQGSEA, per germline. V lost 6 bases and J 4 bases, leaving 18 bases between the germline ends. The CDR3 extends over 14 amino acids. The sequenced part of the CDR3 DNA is TGCAGCGTGGAACCTGCGGGGGCCAGCTATGGC. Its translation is CSVEPAGASYG. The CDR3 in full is CSVEPAGASYGYTF. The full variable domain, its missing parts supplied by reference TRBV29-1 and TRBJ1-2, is SAVISQKPSRDICQRGTSLTIQCQVDSQVTMMFWYRQQPGQSLTLIATANQGSEATYESGFVIDKFPISRPNLTFSTLTVSNMSPEDSSIYLCSVEPAGASYGYTFGSGTRLTVV.

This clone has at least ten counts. The CDR3 sequence is CASSWGQHNEQFF. The DNA read from the CDR3 is TGCGCCAGCAGCTGGGGACAGCACAATGAG. The chain combines TRBV5-1 with TRBJ2-1; 7 nucleotides line up with TRBD1. The read ends 3 residues before the CDR3 terminus; that terminus is restored from the germline J gene. This CDR3 is built from 13 residues. CDR1 and CDR2 from the germline V gene are SGHRS and YFSETQ. Trimming removed 3 bases from V and 5 bases from J; junction bases left unmatched: 2.